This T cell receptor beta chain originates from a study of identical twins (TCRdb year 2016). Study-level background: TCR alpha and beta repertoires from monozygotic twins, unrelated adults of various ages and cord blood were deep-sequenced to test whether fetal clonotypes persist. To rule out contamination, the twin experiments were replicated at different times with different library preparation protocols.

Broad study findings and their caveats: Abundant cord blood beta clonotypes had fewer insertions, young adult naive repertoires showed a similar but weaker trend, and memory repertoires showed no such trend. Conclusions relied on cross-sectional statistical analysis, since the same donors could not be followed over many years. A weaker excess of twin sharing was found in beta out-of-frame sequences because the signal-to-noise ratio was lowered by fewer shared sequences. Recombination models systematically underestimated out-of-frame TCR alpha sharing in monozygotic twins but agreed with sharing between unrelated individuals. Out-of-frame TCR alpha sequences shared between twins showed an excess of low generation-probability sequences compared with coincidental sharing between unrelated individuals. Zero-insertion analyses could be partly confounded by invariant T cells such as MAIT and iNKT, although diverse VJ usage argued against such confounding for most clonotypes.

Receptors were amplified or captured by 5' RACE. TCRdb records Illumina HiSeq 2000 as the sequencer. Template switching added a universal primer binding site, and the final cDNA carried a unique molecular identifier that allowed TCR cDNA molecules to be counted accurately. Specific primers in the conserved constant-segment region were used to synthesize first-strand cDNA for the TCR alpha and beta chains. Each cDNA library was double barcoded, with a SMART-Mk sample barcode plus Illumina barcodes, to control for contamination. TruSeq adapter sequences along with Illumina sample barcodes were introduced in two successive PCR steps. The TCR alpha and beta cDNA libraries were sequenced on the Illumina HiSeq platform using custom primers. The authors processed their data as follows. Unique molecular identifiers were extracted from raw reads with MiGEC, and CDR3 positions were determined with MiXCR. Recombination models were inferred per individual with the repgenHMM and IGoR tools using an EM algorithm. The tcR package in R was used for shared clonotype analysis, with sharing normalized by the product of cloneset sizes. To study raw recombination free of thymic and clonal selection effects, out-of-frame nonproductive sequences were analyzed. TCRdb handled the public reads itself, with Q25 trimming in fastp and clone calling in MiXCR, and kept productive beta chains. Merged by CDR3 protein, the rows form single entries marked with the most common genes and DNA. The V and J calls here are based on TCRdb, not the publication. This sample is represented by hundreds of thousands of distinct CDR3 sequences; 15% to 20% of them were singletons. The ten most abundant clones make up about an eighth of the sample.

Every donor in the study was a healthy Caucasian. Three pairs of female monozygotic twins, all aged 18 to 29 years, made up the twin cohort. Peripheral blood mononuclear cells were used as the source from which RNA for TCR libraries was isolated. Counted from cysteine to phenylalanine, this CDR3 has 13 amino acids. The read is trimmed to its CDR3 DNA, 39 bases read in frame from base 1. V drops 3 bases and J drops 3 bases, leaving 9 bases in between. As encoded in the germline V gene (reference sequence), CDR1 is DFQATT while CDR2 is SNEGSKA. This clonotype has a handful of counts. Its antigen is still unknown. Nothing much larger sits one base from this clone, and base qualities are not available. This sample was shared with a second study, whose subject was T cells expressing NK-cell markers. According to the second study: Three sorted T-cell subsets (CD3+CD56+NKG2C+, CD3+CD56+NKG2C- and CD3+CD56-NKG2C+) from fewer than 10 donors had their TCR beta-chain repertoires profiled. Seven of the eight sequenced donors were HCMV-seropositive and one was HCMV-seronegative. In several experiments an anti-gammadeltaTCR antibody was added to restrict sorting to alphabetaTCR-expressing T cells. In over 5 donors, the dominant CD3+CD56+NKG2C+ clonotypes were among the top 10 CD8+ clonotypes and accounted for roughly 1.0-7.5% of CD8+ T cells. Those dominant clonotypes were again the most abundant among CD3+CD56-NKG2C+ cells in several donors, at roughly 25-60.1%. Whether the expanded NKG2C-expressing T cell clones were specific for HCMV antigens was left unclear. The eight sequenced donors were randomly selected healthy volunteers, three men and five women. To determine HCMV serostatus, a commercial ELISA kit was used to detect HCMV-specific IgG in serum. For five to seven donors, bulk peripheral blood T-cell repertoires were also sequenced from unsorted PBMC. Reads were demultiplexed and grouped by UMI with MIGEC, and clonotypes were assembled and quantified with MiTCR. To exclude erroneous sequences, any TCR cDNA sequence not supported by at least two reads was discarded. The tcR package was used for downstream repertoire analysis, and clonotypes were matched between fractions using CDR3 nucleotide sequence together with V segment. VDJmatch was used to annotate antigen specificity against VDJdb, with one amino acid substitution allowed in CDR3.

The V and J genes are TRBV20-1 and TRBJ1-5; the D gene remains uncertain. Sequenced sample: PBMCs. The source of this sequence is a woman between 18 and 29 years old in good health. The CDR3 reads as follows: CSASRTVNQPQHF. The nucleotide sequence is TGCAGTGCTAGCCGAACCGTCAATCAGCCCCAGCATTTT.